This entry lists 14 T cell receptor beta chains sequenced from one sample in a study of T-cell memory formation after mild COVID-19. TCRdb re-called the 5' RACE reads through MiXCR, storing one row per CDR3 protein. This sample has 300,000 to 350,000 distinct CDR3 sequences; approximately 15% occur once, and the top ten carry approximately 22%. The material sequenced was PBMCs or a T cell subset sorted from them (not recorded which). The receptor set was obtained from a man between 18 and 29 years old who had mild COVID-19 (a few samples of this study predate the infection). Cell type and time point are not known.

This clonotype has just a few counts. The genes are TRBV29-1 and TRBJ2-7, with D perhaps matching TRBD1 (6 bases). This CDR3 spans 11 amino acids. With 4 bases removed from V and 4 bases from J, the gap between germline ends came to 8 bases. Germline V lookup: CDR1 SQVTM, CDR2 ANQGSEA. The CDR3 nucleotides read TGCAGCGTTGCAAGGGGGTACGAGCAGTACTTC. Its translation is CSVARGYEQYF.

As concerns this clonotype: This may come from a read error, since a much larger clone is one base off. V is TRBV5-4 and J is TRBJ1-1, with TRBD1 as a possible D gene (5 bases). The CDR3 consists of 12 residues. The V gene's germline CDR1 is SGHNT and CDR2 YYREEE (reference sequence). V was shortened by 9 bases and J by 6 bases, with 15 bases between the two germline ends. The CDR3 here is CAIRAETSEAFF. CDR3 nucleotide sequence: TGTGCCATCAGGGCTGAGACCTCTGAAGCTTTCTTT.

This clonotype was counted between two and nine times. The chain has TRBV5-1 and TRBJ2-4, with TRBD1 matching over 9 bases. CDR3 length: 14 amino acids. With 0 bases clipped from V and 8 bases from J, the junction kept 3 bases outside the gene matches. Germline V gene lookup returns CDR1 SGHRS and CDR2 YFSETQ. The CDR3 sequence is CASSLERTGDIQYF. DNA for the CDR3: TGCGCCAGCAGCTTGGAGAGGACAGGGGACATTCAGTACTTC.

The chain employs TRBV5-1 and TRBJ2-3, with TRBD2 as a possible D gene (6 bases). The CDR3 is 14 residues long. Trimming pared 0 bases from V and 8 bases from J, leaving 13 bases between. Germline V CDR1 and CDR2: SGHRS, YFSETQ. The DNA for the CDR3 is TGCGCCAGCAGCTTGGCTGCGGGGCTGAGTACGCAGTATTTT. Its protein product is CASSLAAGLSTQYF. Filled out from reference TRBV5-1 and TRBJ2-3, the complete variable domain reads KAGVTQTPRYLIKTRGQQVTLSCSPISGHRSVSWYQQTPGQGLQFLFEYFSETQRNKGNFPGRFSGRQFSNSRSEMNVSTLELGDSALYLCASSLAAGLSTQYFGPGTRLTVL.

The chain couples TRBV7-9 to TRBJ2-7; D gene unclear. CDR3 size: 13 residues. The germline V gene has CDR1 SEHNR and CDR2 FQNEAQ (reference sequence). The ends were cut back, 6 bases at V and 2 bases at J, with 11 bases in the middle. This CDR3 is CASRVDGTYEQYF. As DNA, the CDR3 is TGTGCCAGCAGGGTCGACGGAACCTACGAGCAGTACTTC.

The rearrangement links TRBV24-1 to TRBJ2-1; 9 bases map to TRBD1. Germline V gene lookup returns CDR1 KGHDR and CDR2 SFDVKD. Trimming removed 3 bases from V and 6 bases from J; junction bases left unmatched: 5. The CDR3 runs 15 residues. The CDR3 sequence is CATSDPGQGSNEQFF. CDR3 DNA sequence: TGTGCCACCAGTGATCCGGGACAGGGATCCAATGAGCAGTTCTTC.

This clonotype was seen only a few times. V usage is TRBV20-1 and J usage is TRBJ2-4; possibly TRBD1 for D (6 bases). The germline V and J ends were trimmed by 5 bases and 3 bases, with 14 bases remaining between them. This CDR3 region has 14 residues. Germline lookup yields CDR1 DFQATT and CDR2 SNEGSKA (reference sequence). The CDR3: CSAGRQAYKNIQYF. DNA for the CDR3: TGCAGTGCTGGTAGACAGGCGTACAAAAACATTCAGTACTTC.

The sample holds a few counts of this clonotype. DNA for the CDR3: TGTGCCAGCAGCATTGGACGGACGCTCTACGAGCAGTACTTC. Translation gives CASSIGRTLYEQYF. V gene TRBV6-5 combines with J gene TRBJ2-7, with D unclear. Germline V gene lookup returns CDR1 MNHEY and CDR2 SVGAGI. This CDR3 has 14 residues. V lost 6 bases, J lost 3 bases, and 15 bases lay in between.

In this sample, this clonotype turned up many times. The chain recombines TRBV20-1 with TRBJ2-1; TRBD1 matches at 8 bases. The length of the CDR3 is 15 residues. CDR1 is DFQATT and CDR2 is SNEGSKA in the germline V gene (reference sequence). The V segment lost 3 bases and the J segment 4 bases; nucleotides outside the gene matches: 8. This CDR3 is CSASQPGQVYNEQFF. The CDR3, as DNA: TGCAGTGCTAGCCAACCGGGACAGGTATACAATGAGCAGTTCTTC.

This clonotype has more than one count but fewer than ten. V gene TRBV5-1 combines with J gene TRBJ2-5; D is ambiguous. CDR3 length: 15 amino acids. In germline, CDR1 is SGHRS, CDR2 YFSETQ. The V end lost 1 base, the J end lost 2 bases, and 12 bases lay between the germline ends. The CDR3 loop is CASSLSSAVQETQYF. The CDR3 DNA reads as TGCGCCAGCAGCTTGTCTAGTGCAGTTCAAGAGACCCAGTACTTC.

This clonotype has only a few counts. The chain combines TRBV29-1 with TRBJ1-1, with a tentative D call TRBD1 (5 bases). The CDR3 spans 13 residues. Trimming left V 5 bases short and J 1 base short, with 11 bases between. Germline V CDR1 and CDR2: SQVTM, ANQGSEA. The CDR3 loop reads CSVRKQENTEAFF. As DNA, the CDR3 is TGCAGCGTTCGTAAACAGGAGAACACTGAAGCTTTCTTT.

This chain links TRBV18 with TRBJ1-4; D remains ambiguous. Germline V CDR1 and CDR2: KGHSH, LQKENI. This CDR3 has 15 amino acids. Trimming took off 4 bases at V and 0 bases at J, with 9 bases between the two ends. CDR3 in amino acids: CASSQNRATNEKLFF. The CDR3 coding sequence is TGTGCCAGCTCACAAAACCGCGCAACTAATGAAAAACTGTTTTTT.

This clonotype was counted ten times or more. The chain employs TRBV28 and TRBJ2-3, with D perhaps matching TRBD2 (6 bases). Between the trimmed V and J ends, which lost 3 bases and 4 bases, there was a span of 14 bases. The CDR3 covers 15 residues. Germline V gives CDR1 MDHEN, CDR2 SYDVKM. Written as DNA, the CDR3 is TGTGCCAGCAGTTTCGGGACTTCCTCGCCAGATACGCAGTATTTT. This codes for CASSFGTSSPDTQYF. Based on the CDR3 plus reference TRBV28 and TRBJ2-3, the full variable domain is DVKVTQSSRYLVKRTGEKVFLECVQDMDHENMFWYRQDPGLGLRLIYFSYDVKMKEKGDIPEGYSVSREKKERFSLILESASTNQTSMYLCASSFGTSSPDTQYFGPGTRLTVL.

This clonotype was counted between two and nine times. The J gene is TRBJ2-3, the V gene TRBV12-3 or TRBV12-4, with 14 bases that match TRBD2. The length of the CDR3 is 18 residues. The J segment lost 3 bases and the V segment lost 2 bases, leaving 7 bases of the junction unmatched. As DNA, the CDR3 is TGTGCCAGCAGTTTAAGAATGACTAGCGGGGGGGATACAGATACGCAGTATTTT. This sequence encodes CASSLRMTSGGDTDTQYF.